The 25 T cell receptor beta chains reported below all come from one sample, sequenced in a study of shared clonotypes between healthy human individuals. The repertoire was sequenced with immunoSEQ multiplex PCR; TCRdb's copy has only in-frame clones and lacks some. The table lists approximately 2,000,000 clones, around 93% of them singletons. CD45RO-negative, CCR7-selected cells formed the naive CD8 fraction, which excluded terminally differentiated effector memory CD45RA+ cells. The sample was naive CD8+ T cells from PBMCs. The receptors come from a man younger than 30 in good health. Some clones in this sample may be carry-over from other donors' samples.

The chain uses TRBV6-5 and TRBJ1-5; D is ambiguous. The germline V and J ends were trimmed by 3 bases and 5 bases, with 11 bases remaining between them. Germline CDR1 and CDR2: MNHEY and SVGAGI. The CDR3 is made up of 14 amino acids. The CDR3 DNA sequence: TGTGCCAGCAGTTATCGAGGGTTCGATCAGCCCCAGCATTTT. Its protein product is CASSYRGFDQPQHF.

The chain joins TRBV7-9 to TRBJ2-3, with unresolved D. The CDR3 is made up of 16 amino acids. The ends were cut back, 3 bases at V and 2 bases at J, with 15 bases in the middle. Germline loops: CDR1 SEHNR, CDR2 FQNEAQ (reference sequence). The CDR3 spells CASSLSYGLTTDTQYF. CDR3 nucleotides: TGTGCCAGCAGCTTGAGCTACGGCCTAACCACAGATACGCAGTATTTT.

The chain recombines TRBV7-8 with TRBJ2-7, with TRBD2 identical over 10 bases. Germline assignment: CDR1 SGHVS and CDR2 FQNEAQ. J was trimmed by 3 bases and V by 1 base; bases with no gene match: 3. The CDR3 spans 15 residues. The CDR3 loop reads CASSLELAGHYEQYF. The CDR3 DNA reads TGTGCCAGCAGCTTAGAACTAGCGGGGCACTACGAGCAGTACTTC.

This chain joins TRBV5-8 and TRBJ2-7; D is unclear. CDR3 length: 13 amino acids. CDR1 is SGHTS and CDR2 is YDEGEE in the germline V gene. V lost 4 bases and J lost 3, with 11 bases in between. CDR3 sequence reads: CASSRPSYYEQYF. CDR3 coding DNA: TGTGCCAGCAGCCGTCCGTCCTACTACGAGCAGTACTTC.

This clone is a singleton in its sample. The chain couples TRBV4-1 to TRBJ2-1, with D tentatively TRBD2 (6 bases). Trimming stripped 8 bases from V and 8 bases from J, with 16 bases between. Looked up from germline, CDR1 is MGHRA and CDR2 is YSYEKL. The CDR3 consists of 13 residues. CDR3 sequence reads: CASGSGLLYEQFF. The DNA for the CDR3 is TGCGCCAGCGGATCGGGACTCTTGTATGAGCAGTTCTTC.

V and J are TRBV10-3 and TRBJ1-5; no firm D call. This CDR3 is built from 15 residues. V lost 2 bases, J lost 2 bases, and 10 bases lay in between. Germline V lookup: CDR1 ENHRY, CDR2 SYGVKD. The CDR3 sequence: CAISETEIRNQPQHF. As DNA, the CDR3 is TGTGCCATCAGTGAGACCGAAATCCGCAATCAGCCCCAGCATTTT.

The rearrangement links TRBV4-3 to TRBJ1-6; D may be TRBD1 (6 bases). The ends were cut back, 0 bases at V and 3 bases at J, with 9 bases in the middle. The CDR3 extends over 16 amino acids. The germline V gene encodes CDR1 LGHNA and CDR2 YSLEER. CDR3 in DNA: TGCGCCAGCAGCCAAGATAGGACAGACTATAATTCACCCCTCCACTTT. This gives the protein CASSQDRTDYNSPLHF.

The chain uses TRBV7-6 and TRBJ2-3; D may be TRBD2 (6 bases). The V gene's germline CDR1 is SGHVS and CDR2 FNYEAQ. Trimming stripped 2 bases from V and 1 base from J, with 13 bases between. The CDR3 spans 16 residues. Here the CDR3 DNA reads TGTGCCAGCAGCTTACCCGGGAGTTGGGGCACAGATACGCAGTATTTT. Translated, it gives CASSLPGSWGTDTQYF.

Here the CDR3 reads CSGRTGGAETQYF. DNA of the CDR3: TGCAGCGGGAGGACAGGGGGGGCGGAGACCCAGTACTTC. This chain uses TRBV29-1 with TRBJ2-5; TRBD1 aligns across 10 bases. The germline V gene has CDR1 SQVTM and CDR2 ANQGSEA. Trimming took 7 bases from V and 5 from J; bases not matched to a gene: 7. The CDR3 loop spans 13 amino acids.

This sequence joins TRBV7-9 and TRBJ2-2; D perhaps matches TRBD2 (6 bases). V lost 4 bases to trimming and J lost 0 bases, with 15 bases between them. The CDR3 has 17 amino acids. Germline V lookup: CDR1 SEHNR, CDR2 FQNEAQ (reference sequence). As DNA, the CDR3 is TGTGCCAGCAGCTCCTCCCCCACTAGCTCGAACACCGGGGAGCTGTTTTTT. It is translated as CASSSSPTSSNTGELFF.

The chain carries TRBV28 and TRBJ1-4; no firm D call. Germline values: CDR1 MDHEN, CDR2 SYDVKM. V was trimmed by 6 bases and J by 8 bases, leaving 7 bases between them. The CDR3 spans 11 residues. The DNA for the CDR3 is TGTGCCAGCAGAAAGGAAGAAAAACTGTTTTTT. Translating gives CASRKEEKLFF.

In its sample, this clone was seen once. The CDR3 nucleotides are TGTGCCAGTAGTTTGACAGTTCTCTACGAGCAGTACTTC. Translating it yields CASSLTVLYEQYF. V gene TRBV19 combines with J gene TRBJ2-7; D is possibly TRBD1 (5 bases). Germline V gene lookup returns CDR1 LNHDA and CDR2 SQIVND (reference sequence). The V gene lost 5 bases and the J gene lost 3 bases, with 11 bases spanning the gap. The CDR3 length is 13 residues. Together with reference TRBV19 and TRBJ2-7, the CDR3 gives the full variable domain: DGGITQSPKYLFRKEGQNVTLSCEQNLNHDAMYWYRQDPGQGLRLIYYSQIVNDFQKGDIAEGYSVSREKKESFPLTVTSAQKNPTAFYLCASSLTVLYEQYFGPGTRLTVT.

The CDR3 reads CASSNTGLGGRMDEQYF. The CDR3 coding sequence is TGTGCCAGCAGCAATACGGGGCTAGGGGGGAGGATGGACGAGCAGTACTTC. The genes are TRBV11-2 and TRBJ2-7, with D possibly being TRBD1 or TRBD2 (6 bases each). Germline-derived CDR1 and CDR2 are SGHAT and FQNNGV. The CDR3 runs to 17 residues. Trimming took off 5 bases at V and 5 bases at J, with 25 bases between the two ends. Full variable domain (rest looked up from reference TRBV11-2 and TRBJ2-7): EAGVAQSPRYKIIEKRQSVAFWCNPISGHATLYWYQQILGQGPKLLIQFQNNGVVDDSQLPKDRFSAERLKGVDSTLKIQPAKLEDSAVYLCASSNTGLGGRMDEQYFGPGTRLTVT.

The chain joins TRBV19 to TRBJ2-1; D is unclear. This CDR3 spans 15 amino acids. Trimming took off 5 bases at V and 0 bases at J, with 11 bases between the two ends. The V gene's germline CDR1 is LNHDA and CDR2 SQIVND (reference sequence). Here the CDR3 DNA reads TGTGCCAGTAGTCCCTCTGCGAGCTCCTACAATGAGCAGTTCTTC. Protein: CASSPSASSYNEQFF.

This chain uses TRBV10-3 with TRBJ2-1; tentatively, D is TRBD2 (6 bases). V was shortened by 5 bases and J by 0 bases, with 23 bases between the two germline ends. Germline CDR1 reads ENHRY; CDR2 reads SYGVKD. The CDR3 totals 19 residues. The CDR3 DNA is TGTGCCATCAGTACAGCCGGGACTCCTACTTACCGCTCCTACAATGAGCAGTTCTTC. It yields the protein CAISTAGTPTYRSYNEQFF.

As DNA, the CDR3 is TGTGCCAGCAGCTTCATCGCTAGCGAGCAGTACTTC. This codes for CASSFIASEQYF. V gene TRBV5-5 combines with J gene TRBJ2-7; no clear D gene. Per the germline V gene, CDR1 is SGHKS and CDR2 is YYEKEE (reference sequence). CDR3 length: 12 amino acids. V was shortened by 2 bases and J by 6 bases, with 9 bases between the two germline ends.

The CDR3 nucleotides read TGTGCCAGCAGCGGACAAACAGATACGCAGTATTTT. Its protein is CASSGQTDTQYF. The rearrangement uses TRBV9 and TRBJ2-3; the D is unclear. V was cut by 3 bases and J by 3 bases, with 5 bases left in between. This CDR3 comprises 12 residues. Germline loops: CDR1 SGDLS, CDR2 YYNGEE.

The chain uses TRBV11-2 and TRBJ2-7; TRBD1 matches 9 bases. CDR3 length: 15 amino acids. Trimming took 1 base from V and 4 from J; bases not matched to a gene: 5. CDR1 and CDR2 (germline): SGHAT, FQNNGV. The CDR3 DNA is TGTGCCAGCAGCTTAGGGACAGGGGTACGGTACGAGCAGTACTTC. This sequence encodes CASSLGTGVRYEQYF.

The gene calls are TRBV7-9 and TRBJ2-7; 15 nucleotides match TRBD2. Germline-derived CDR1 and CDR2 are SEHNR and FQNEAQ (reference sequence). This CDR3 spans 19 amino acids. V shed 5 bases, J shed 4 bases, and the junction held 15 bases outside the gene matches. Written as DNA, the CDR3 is TGTGCCAGCAGCCGTCCGCCGGGACTAGCGGGAGGATCCAAGTACGAGCAGTACTTC. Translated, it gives CASSRPPGLAGGSKYEQYF.

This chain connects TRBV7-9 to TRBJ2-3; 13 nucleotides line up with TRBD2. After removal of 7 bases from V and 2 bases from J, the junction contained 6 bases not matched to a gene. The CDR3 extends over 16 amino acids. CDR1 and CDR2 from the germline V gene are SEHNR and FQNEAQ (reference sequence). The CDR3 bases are TGTGCCAGCAATACGGGACTAGCGGGACCCACAGATACGCAGTATTTT. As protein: CASNTGLAGPTDTQYF.

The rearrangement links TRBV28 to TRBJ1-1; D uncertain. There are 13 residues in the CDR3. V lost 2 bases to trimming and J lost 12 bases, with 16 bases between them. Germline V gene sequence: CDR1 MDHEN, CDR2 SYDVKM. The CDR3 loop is CASSLGFQEETFF. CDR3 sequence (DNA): TGTGCCAGCAGTTTAGGATTTCAAGAAGAGACTTTCTTT.

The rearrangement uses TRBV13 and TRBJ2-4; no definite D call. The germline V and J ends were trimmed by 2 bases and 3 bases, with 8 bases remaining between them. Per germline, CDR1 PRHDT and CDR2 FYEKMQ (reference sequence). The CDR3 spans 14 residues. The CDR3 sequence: CASSLKDDKNIQYF. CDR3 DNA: TGTGCCAGCAGCTTAAAAGACGACAAAAACATTCAGTACTTC. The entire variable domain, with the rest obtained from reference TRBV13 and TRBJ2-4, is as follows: AAGVIQSPRHLIKEKRETATLKCYPIPRHDTVYWYQQGPGQDPQFLISFYEKMQSDKGSIPDRFSAQQFSDYHSELNMSSLELGDSALYFCASSLKDDKNIQYFGAGTRLSVL.

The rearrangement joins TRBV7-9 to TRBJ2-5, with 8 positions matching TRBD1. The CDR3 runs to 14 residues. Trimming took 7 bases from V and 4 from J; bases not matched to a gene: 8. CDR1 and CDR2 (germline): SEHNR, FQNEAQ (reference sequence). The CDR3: CASTLGQGRETQYF. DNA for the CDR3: TGTGCCAGCACCCTAGGACAGGGACGAGAGACCCAGTACTTC.

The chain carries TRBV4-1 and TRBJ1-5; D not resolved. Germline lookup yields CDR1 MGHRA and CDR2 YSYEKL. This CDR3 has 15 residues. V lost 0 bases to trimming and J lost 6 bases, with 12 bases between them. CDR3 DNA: TGCGCCAGCAGCCAAGATCGAGGGCGAGTTCAGCCCCAGCATTTT. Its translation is CASSQDRGRVQPQHF.

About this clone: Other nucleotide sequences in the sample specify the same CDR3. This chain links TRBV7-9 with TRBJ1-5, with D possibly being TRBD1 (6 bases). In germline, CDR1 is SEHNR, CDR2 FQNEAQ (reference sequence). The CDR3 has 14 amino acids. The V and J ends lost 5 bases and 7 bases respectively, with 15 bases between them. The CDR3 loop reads CASSPTGAGQPQHF. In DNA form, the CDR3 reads TGTGCCAGCAGCCCGACAGGCGCTGGGCAGCCCCAGCATTTT. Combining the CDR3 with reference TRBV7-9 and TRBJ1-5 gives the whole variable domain DTGVSQNPRHKITKRGQNVTFRCDPISEHNRLYWYRQTLGQGPEFLTYFQNEAQLEKSRLLSDRFSAERPKGSFSTLEIQRTEQGDSAMYLCASSPTGAGQPQHFGDGTRLSIL.